This T cell receptor (beta chain) was observed in a study of shared clonotypes between healthy human individuals. This clone was observed a few times. Its specificity is not known. Whole-study findings and limits: Around 5% of naive CD4 clonotypes were common to several donors.

Sequencing was performed with immunoSEQ multiplex PCR; in TCRdb, only in-frame clones are kept and a portion is missing. The table records about 92,000 clones, approximately 63% of them present only once. What was sequenced was memory CD8+ T cells sorted from blood. Subset: CD45RO+ cells pooled with CCR7-negative TemRA cells. This receptor was taken from a man younger than 40 in good health.

The CDR3 region is CASSPTPRGAQYF. As DNA, the CDR3 is TGTGCCAGCAGCCCGACCCCTCGGGGAGCGCAGTATTTT. The chain employs TRBV7-3 and TRBJ2-3; a possible D gene is TRBD2 (5 bases). There are 13 residues in the CDR3. Germline assignment: CDR1 SGHTA and CDR2 FQGTGA. V lost 5 bases, J lost 10 bases, and 16 bases lay in between.